What follows is one TCR beta chain and its context. Its antigen is not identified. This record comes from a study of T cells in Graves' hyperthyroidism and ophthalmopathy. Germline V gives CDR1 SEHNR, CDR2 FQNEAQ (reference sequence). V lost 1 base and J 6 bases, leaving 16 bases between the germline ends. This CDR3 has 15 residues. General study findings and limits: Progression to ophthalmopathy was predicted a median of 6.5 months early. Most expanded thyroid clonotypes above 0.001 also appeared in blood. A model of 13 V-J pairs discriminated ophthalmopathy from stable hyperthyroidism.

TCR beta CDR3 sequences were amplified from RNA transcripts. A set of HTBI primers served as the primers for a first-round RT-PCR of the TCR CDR3. TCRdb re-called the multiplex PCR reads with MiXCR, one entry per CDR3 protein. The sample has hundreds of thousands of distinct CDR3 sequences; over 35% are singletons. The rearrangement uses TRBV7-9 and TRBJ2-7, with D perhaps matching TRBD1 or TRBD2 (5 bases each). This TCR derives from a man aged 18 to 30 with Graves' hyperthyroidism. Sequenced sample: blood. The CDR3 DNA reads as TGTGCCAGCAGCTTAGTTTCGCAGGGAGAGCGCGAGCAGTACTTC. Translated: CASSLVSQGEREQYF.